These T cell receptor beta chains were read from a single sample in a study of cytomegalovirus exposure and HLA in healthy donors. The data were produced by immunoSEQ multiplex PCR, yet TCRdb's version contains in-frame clones alone and is incomplete. There are 200,000 or so clones in the sample; roughly 83% occur only once, and approximately 0.4% lies in the top ten. Sequencing used PBMCs. These receptors were obtained from a male donor in good health and CMV-seropositive. CDR3s include the opening cysteine and the closing phenylalanine or tryptophan. The order of the fields is D gene, clone size, J gene, V gene, CDR3 DNA, CDR3 protein. D genes are given only for firm matches. The size of a clone is reported for some rows only, either as once, few or many, or as a class for expanded clones.

D: -
size: -
J: TRBJ2-2
V: TRBV6-5
DNA: TGTGCCAGCAGTTCCCGGTGGGGTCTAGGGAGCGGGGAGCTGTTTTTT
CDR3: CASSSRWGLGSGELFF

D: -
size: -
J: TRBJ2-7
V: TRBV27
DNA: TGTGCCAGCAGTTCTGGGAGTTGGGCCGAGCAGTACTTC
CDR3: CASSSGSWAEQYF

D: TRBD2
size: -
J: TRBJ2-7
V: TRBV6-6
DNA: TGTGCCAGCAGTTACGCGACTAGCGGGGGGGACTACGAGCAGTACTTC
CDR3: CASSYATSGGDYEQYF

D: TRBD2
size: -
J: TRBJ2-3
V: TRBV5-6
DNA: TGTGCCAGCAGCTTGATCCCCGGGACTAGCGGGACGTATACGCAGTATTTT
CDR3: CASSLIPGTSGTYTQYF

D: -
size: -
J: TRBJ2-3
V: TRBV11-3
DNA: TGTGCCAGCAGCTTTCAGGGCTACGCAGATACGCAGTATTTT
CDR3: CASSFQGYADTQYF

D: TRBD1
size: -
J: TRBJ2-7
V: TRBV5-5
DNA: TGTGCCAGCACGATGACAGGGGTTACCTACGAGCAGTACTTC
CDR3: CASTMTGVTYEQYF

D: TRBD2
size: -
J: TRBJ2-5
V: TRBV7-9
DNA: TGTGCCAGCAGCCAGCGGGAAGGGACCCAGTACTTC
CDR3: CASSQREGTQYF

D: -
size: -
J: TRBJ2-7
V: TRBV19
DNA: TGTGCCAGCGACCAGGGAAACGAGCAGTACTTC
CDR3: CASDQGNEQYF

D: TRBD2
size: -
J: TRBJ2-7
V: TRBV6-1
DNA: TGTGCCAGCAGTGACCCTAGGAAGGGACTAGGGCCCTTCGGAAGTTACTTC
CDR3: CASSDPRKGLGPFGSYF

D: -
size: -
J: TRBJ1-3
V: TRBV7-9
DNA: TGTGCCAGCCTAGGACAAAGGACTGGAAACACCATATATTTT
CDR3: CASLGQRTGNTIYF

D: TRBD2
size: -
J: TRBJ2-7
V: TRBV5-4
DNA: TGTGCCAGCAGCCTAGCCCTAGCGGAGAGGGGCTCCTACGAGCAGTACTTC
CDR3: CASSLALAERGSYEQYF

D: -
size: -
J: TRBJ1-5
V: TRBV30
DNA: TGTGCCTGGCGAATGAGCAGCCAGGGAAATCAGCCCCAGCATTTT
CDR3: CAWRMSSQGNQPQHF

D: TRBD2
size: -
J: TRBJ2-2
V: TRBV19
DNA: TGTGCCAGCCGTAGCGGGGGGGCTAGCTACGGGGAGCTGTTTTTT
CDR3: CASRSGGASYGELFF

D: -
size: -
J: TRBJ2-3
V: TRBV6-1
DNA: TGTGCCAGCAGTGCATCGGTCTTACGGGGGGATACGCAGTATTTT
CDR3: CASSASVLRGDTQYF

D: TRBD2
size: -
J: TRBJ2-7
V: TRBV4-2
DNA: TGTGCCAGCAGCCAGGGCCTAGCGGGAGTCTACGAGCAGTACTTC
CDR3: CASSQGLAGVYEQYF

D: TRBD1
size: -
J: TRBJ1-1
V: TRBV29-1
DNA: TGCAGCGTTACAACAGGGGTCGCTGAAGCTTTCTTT
CDR3: CSVTTGVAEAFF

D: TRBD1
size: -
J: TRBJ1-1
V: TRBV7-2
DNA: TGTGCCAGCAGCTTAGGGACAGGGATGAACACTGAAGCTTTCTTT
CDR3: CASSLGTGMNTEAFF

D: -
size: -
J: TRBJ2-7
V: TRBV28
DNA: TGTGCCAGCAGGTCACCGGTTCTCGAGCAGTACTTC
CDR3: CASRSPVLEQYF

D: -
size: -
J: TRBJ1-1
V: TRBV18
DNA: TGTGCCAGCTCACCACTCGGGGGGCGCGGGTTTGCTGAAGCTTTCTTT
CDR3: CASSPLGGRGFAEAFF

D: TRBD2
size: -
J: TRBJ2-7
V: TRBV5-1
DNA: TGCGCCAGCAGCTTTAACCGGGAGGGGAGCTCCTACGAGCAGTACTTC
CDR3: CASSFNREGSSYEQYF

D: TRBD2
size: once
J: TRBJ2-3
V: TRBV6-5
DNA: TGTGCCAGCAGTTACTCGTCCGGGGGGTATACGCAGTATTTT
CDR3: CASSYSSGGYTQYF

D: -
size: once
J: TRBJ2-6
V: TRBV9
DNA: TGTGCCAGCAGCGTAGGAGAGGGGGGGGCCTCTGGGGCCAACGTCCTGACTTTC
CDR3: CASSVGEGGASGANVLTF

D: -
size: -
J: TRBJ2-5
V: TRBV7-2
DNA: TGTGCCAGCAGCTTAGTTGTAGGGGTCCAAGAGACCCAGTACTTC
CDR3: CASSLVVGVQETQYF

D: -
size: -
J: TRBJ2-5
V: TRBV27
DNA: TGTGCCAGCAGCTTTTGGGGGCCGCAAGAGACCCAGTACTTC
CDR3: CASSFWGPQETQYF

D: -
size: -
J: TRBJ2-4
V: TRBV19
DNA: TGTGCCAGTAGTATCGGCGCAGTTGGAGTGGAAAACATTCAGTACTTC
CDR3: CASSIGAVGVENIQYF

D: TRBD2
size: -
J: TRBJ2-2
V: TRBV9
DNA: TGTGCCAGCAGCGTGTCACCGGGACTACACACCGGGGAGCTGTTTTTT
CDR3: CASSVSPGLHTGELFF

D: -
size: -
J: TRBJ1-2
V: TRBV28
DNA: TGTGCCAGCAGTTTCGGGGGATTACTGGGCTACACCTTC
CDR3: CASSFGGLLGYTF

D: TRBD2
size: -
J: TRBJ2-5
V: TRBV5-4
DNA: TGTGCCAGCAGCTTTAAAGGTGGGGGGAGGGCCGAAGAGCAGTACTTC
CDR3: CASSFKGGGRAEEQYF

D: -
size: once
J: TRBJ1-2
V: TRBV5-6
DNA: TGTGCCAGCAGCTCGGACAGTTTCGGTGGCTACACCTTC
CDR3: CASSSDSFGGYTF

D: TRBD2
size: -
J: TRBJ2-1
V: TRBV7-2
DNA: TGTGCCAGCAGCTTAGCTTTAGCGGGGGGGTACAATGAGCAGTTCTTC
CDR3: CASSLALAGGYNEQFF

D: -
size: -
J: TRBJ2-7
V: TRBV9
DNA: TGTGCCAGCAGCGTAGAAGGAGATTGGGCGGGGGAGCAGTACTTC
CDR3: CASSVEGDWAGEQYF

D: TRBD2
size: -
J: TRBJ2-1
V: TRBV9
DNA: TGTGCCAGCAGCCTCGGGGGGATTGAGCAGTTCTTC
CDR3: CASSLGGIEQFF

D: TRBD1
size: -
J: TRBJ2-7
V: TRBV7-8
DNA: TGTGCCAGCAGCCAACCCGGGACAGGGGGCTACGAGCAGTACTTC
CDR3: CASSQPGTGGYEQYF

D: TRBD2
size: few
J: TRBJ2-3
V: TRBV2
DNA: TGTGCCAGTAGTGTTGGAGCGGGAGGGACAGATACGCAGTATTTT
CDR3: CASSVGAGGTDTQYF

D: TRBD2
size: once
J: TRBJ2-7
V: TRBV10-3
DNA: TGTGCCATCTCTCAAAGGGCGGGAGTATACGAGCAGTACTTC
CDR3: CAISQRAGVYEQYF

D: -
size: -
J: TRBJ2-7
V: TRBV6-5
DNA: TGTGCCAGCAGTTACACATATGGACAAATGTCAGGCGAGCAGTACTTC
CDR3: CASSYTYGQMSGEQYF

D: -
size: -
J: TRBJ2-5
V: TRBV4-3
DNA: TGCGCCAGCAGCCAAGGCATGAGGTTAGAGACCCAGTACTTC
CDR3: CASSQGMRLETQYF

D: -
size: -
J: TRBJ2-3
V: TRBV9
DNA: TGTGCCAGCAGCGCAAATACAGATACGCAGTATTTT
CDR3: CASSANTDTQYF